The rows below give T cell receptor beta chains drawn from one sample of a study of T cells in Graves' hyperthyroidism and ophthalmopathy. TCRdb independently ran MiXCR on the multiplex PCR reads; one entry per CDR3 protein. The sample includes 300,000 to 450,000 distinct CDR3 sequences, roughly an eighth of them seen just once. The sample comprised blood. Source of these receptors: a woman under 30 with Graves' hyperthyroidism. Both conserved end residues are part of each CDR3. Fields, in order: V gene, clone size, D gene, J gene, CDR3 protein, CDR3 DNA. The D gene is left open where the match is weak. Not all rows give a size; the values are once, few, many and, for expanded clones, a class.

V gene: TRBV12-3/TRBV12-4
clone size: many
D gene: TRBD1
J gene: TRBJ1-5
CDR3 protein: CASSYGTGGEPQHF
CDR3 DNA: TGTGCCAGCAGTTACGGGACAGGGGGCGAGCCCCAGCATTTT

V gene: TRBV6-5
clone size: many
D gene: .
J gene: TRBJ2-1
CDR3 protein: CASSYPGNYNEQFF
CDR3 DNA: TGTGCCAGCAGTTACCCCGGGAACTACAATGAGCAGTTCTTC

V gene: TRBV28
clone size: many
D gene: .
J gene: TRBJ1-1
CDR3 protein: CASSLTQNTEAFF
CDR3 DNA: TGTGCCAGCAGTTTGACACAGAACACTGAAGCTTTCTTT

V gene: TRBV4-3
clone size: .
D gene: .
J gene: TRBJ1-2
CDR3 protein: CASSQGQADYGYTF
CDR3 DNA: TGCGCCAGCAGCCAGGGACAAGCGGACTATGGCTACACCTTC

V gene: TRBV18
clone size: many
D gene: .
J gene: TRBJ2-1
CDR3 protein: CASSRRTDNEQFF
CDR3 DNA: TGTGCCAGCTCACGTCGAACGGACAATGAGCAGTTCTTC

V gene: TRBV7-9
clone size: .
D gene: TRBD1
J gene: TRBJ2-5
CDR3 protein: CASSLGFGTGRKQETQYF
CDR3 DNA: TGTGCCAGCAGCTTAGGTTTCGGGACAGGACGTAAACAAGAGACCCAGTACTTC

V gene: TRBV18
clone size: many
D gene: .
J gene: TRBJ2-3
CDR3 protein: CASSRYTDTQYF
CDR3 DNA: TGTGCCAGCTCACGCTACACAGATACGCAGTATTTT

V gene: TRBV15
clone size: many
D gene: TRBD2
J gene: TRBJ2-5
CDR3 protein: CATSRPRGTSAETQYF
CDR3 DNA: TGTGCCACCAGCAGACCCCGGGGGACTAGCGCGGAGACCCAGTACTTC

V gene: TRBV7-9
clone size: many
D gene: .
J gene: TRBJ2-7
CDR3 protein: CASSLQVSYEQYF
CDR3 DNA: TGTGCCAGCAGCTTACAGGTCTCCTACGAGCAGTACTTC

V gene: TRBV5-6
clone size: .
D gene: .
J gene: TRBJ1-1
CDR3 protein: CASSFREPTYTEAFF
CDR3 DNA: TGTGCCAGCAGCTTTCGGGAACCGACCTACACTGAAGCTTTCTTT

V gene: TRBV12-3/TRBV12-4
clone size: many
D gene: TRBD1
J gene: TRBJ2-7
CDR3 protein: CASSSEDRDIYEQYF
CDR3 DNA: TGTGCCAGCAGTTCCGAGGACAGGGACATCTACGAGCAGTACTTC

V gene: TRBV5-1
clone size: many
D gene: TRBD2
J gene: TRBJ2-7
CDR3 protein: CASSYDSTSVYEQYF
CDR3 DNA: TGCGCCAGCAGCTACGACTCGACTAGCGTCTACGAGCAGTACTTC

V gene: TRBV19
clone size: .
D gene: .
J gene: TRBJ2-7
CDR3 protein: CASSFKPNPTYEQYF
CDR3 DNA: TGTGCCAGTAGTTTCAAACCCAACCCAACCTACGAGCAGTACTTC

V gene: TRBV7-9
clone size: many
D gene: .
J gene: TRBJ2-3
CDR3 protein: CASSFWGGTDTQYF
CDR3 DNA: TGTGCCAGCAGCTTTTGGGGGGGCACAGATACGCAGTATTTT

V gene: TRBV28
clone size: few
D gene: TRBD1
J gene: TRBJ1-6
CDR3 protein: CALGTGEDLSPLHF
CDR3 DNA: TGTGCCCTCGGGACAGGGGAGGATCTTTCACCCCTCCACTTT

V gene: TRBV20-1
clone size: .
D gene: TRBD2
J gene: TRBJ2-7
CDR3 protein: CSAKTSGAYEQYF
CDR3 DNA: TGCAGTGCGAAGACTAGCGGAGCCTACGAGCAGTACTTC

V gene: TRBV18
clone size: few
D gene: .
J gene: TRBJ2-6
CDR3 protein: CASSKWGAISGANVLTF
CDR3 DNA: TGTGCCAGCTCAAAATGGGGAGCTATCTCTGGGGCCAACGTCCTGACTTTC

V gene: TRBV7-9
clone size: many
D gene: TRBD1
J gene: TRBJ2-7
CDR3 protein: CASGQGASYEQYF
CDR3 DNA: TGTGCCAGTGGACAGGGTGCCTCCTACGAGCAGTACTTC

V gene: TRBV27
clone size: many
D gene: .
J gene: TRBJ2-7
CDR3 protein: CASSFSTSGEQYF
CDR3 DNA: TGTGCCAGCAGTTTCTCAACCAGTGGCGAGCAGTACTTC

V gene: TRBV14
clone size: many
D gene: .
J gene: TRBJ2-7
CDR3 protein: CASSQDQGTGQYF
CDR3 DNA: TGTGCCAGCAGCCAAGATCAGGGGACGGGGCAGTACTTC

V gene: TRBV27
clone size: many
D gene: .
J gene: TRBJ2-1
CDR3 protein: CASRGGTSLYNEQFF
CDR3 DNA: TGTGCCAGCAGGGGAGGGACATCCCTGTACAATGAGCAGTTCTTC

V gene: TRBV7-9
clone size: many
D gene: .
J gene: TRBJ1-3
CDR3 protein: CASSLLLTGSGNTIYF
CDR3 DNA: TGTGCCAGCAGCTTACTACTAACAGGCTCTGGAAACACCATATATTTT

V gene: TRBV7-9
clone size: many
D gene: .
J gene: TRBJ2-7
CDR3 protein: CASSPLQEQYF
CDR3 DNA: TGTGCCAGCAGCCCACTCCAAGAGCAGTACTTC

V gene: TRBV9
clone size: .
D gene: TRBD2
J gene: TRBJ2-7
CDR3 protein: CASSASGDTSYEQYF
CDR3 DNA: TGTGCCAGCAGCGCTAGCGGGGACACCTCCTACGAGCAGTACTTC

V gene: TRBV27
clone size: .
D gene: .
J gene: TRBJ2-5
CDR3 protein: CASSARLGDPTQYF
CDR3 DNA: TGTGCCAGCAGTGCACGCTTGGGGGACCCGACCCAGTACTTC

V gene: TRBV3-1
clone size: many
D gene: TRBD1
J gene: TRBJ1-1
CDR3 protein: CASSRGFPGQGNTEAFF
CDR3 DNA: TGTGCCAGCAGCCGAGGATTCCCGGGACAGGGGAACACTGAAGCTTTCTTT

V gene: TRBV7-9
clone size: many
D gene: .
J gene: TRBJ1-3
CDR3 protein: CASSLVGGNTIYF
CDR3 DNA: TGTGCCAGCAGCTTAGTGGGCGGAAACACCATATATTTT

V gene: TRBV7-2
clone size: few
D gene: .
J gene: TRBJ1-2
CDR3 protein: CASRKGGGGDYGYTF
CDR3 DNA: TGTGCCAGCAGAAAGGGTGGGGGGGGCGACTATGGCTACACCTTC

V gene: TRBV7-8
clone size: many
D gene: .
J gene: TRBJ2-7
CDR3 protein: CASNLAGPELGEQYF
CDR3 DNA: TGTGCCAGCAACCTTGCCGGGCCCGAATTGGGGGAGCAGTACTTC

V gene: TRBV4-1
clone size: many
D gene: .
J gene: TRBJ1-2
CDR3 protein: CASSQPGASRRGYTF
CDR3 DNA: TGCGCCAGCAGCCAACCCGGGGCCTCCAGACGTGGCTACACCTTC

V gene: TRBV20-1
clone size: few
D gene: .
J gene: TRBJ1-2
CDR3 protein: CSARDPRRGENYGYTF
CDR3 DNA: TGCAGTGCTAGGGACCCAAGAAGGGGCGAAAACTATGGCTACACCTTC

V gene: TRBV19
clone size: .
D gene: TRBD1
J gene: TRBJ1-5
CDR3 protein: CASSIASRTGDWDQPQHF
CDR3 DNA: TGTGCCAGTAGTATAGCGTCCCGGACAGGGGATTGGGATCAGCCCCAGCATTTT

V gene: TRBV11-2
clone size: .
D gene: .
J gene: TRBJ2-7
CDR3 protein: CATNQGGSYEQYF
CDR3 DNA: TGTGCCACAAATCAGGGGGGGTCCTACGAGCAGTACTTC

V gene: TRBV19
clone size: few
D gene: .
J gene: TRBJ1-3
CDR3 protein: CASIDGGSGNTIYF
CDR3 DNA: TGTGCCAGTATTGACGGAGGCTCTGGAAACACCATATATTTT

V gene: TRBV12-3/TRBV12-4
clone size: many
D gene: TRBD1
J gene: TRBJ2-1
CDR3 protein: CASRYHDRASSYNEQFF
CDR3 DNA: TGTGCCAGCAGATACCATGACAGGGCCAGCTCCTACAATGAGCAGTTCTTC

V gene: TRBV30
clone size: many
D gene: TRBD2
J gene: TRBJ2-7
CDR3 protein: CAWASGSRYEQYF
CDR3 DNA: TGTGCCTGGGCGAGCGGGAGTCGGTACGAGCAGTACTTC

V gene: TRBV18
clone size: many
D gene: .
J gene: TRBJ1-4
CDR3 protein: CASAGPQGKLFF
CDR3 DNA: TGTGCCAGCGCCGGGCCCCAAGGGAAACTGTTTTTT

V gene: TRBV5-4
clone size: few
D gene: TRBD2
J gene: TRBJ2-5
CDR3 protein: CASSLASGSKETQYF
CDR3 DNA: TGTGCCAGCAGCTTGGCTAGCGGGAGTAAAGAGACCCAGTACTTC

V gene: TRBV7-3
clone size: .
D gene: .
J gene: TRBJ2-7
CDR3 protein: CASSLRAGATYEQYF
CDR3 DNA: TGTGCCAGCAGCTTACGGGCAGGTGCCACCTACGAGCAGTACTTC

V gene: TRBV6-2/TRBV6-3
clone size: many
D gene: TRBD1
J gene: TRBJ1-1
CDR3 protein: CASTVKPGTANILNTEAFF
CDR3 DNA: TGTGCCAGCACCGTCAAACCTGGGACAGCCAATATCTTGAACACTGAAGCTTTCTTT

V gene: TRBV12-3/TRBV12-4
clone size: many
D gene: .
J gene: TRBJ2-5
CDR3 protein: CASSRGAQETQYF
CDR3 DNA: TGTGCCAGCAGTAGGGGAGCCCAAGAGACCCAGTACTTC

V gene: TRBV3-1
clone size: many
D gene: TRBD1
J gene: TRBJ2-7
CDR3 protein: CASSQASAGGEQYF
CDR3 DNA: TGTGCCAGCAGCCAAGCGTCGGCAGGGGGCGAGCAGTACTTC

V gene: TRBV12-3/TRBV12-4
clone size: many
D gene: .
J gene: TRBJ1-5
CDR3 protein: CASSSGNSNQPQHF
CDR3 DNA: TGTGCCAGCAGTTCAGGGAATAGCAATCAGCCCCAGCATTTT

V gene: TRBV7-3
clone size: many
D gene: TRBD2
J gene: TRBJ2-1
CDR3 protein: CASSTTLAGGPNEQFF
CDR3 DNA: TGTGCCAGCAGCACAACATTAGCGGGAGGGCCGAATGAGCAGTTCTTC

V gene: TRBV2
clone size: many
D gene: .
J gene: TRBJ1-6
CDR3 protein: CASSEALPVADNNSPLHF
CDR3 DNA: TGTGCCAGCAGTGAAGCCCTCCCCGTGGCAGATAATAATTCACCCCTCCACTTT

V gene: TRBV27
clone size: many
D gene: TRBD2
J gene: TRBJ2-1
CDR3 protein: CASSRPWASGNRNEQFF
CDR3 DNA: TGTGCCAGTTCTAGACCATGGGCTAGCGGGAATAGGAATGAGCAGTTCTTC

V gene: TRBV18
clone size: few
D gene: TRBD2
J gene: TRBJ2-5
CDR3 protein: CASSRIAGAQAETQYF
CDR3 DNA: TGTGCCAGCTCACGTATAGCGGGGGCCCAGGCGGAGACCCAGTACTTC

V gene: TRBV3-1
clone size: few
D gene: TRBD1
J gene: TRBJ2-7
CDR3 protein: CASSQVGQGSYEQYF
CDR3 DNA: TGTGCCAGCAGCCAAGTCGGACAGGGGTCCTACGAGCAGTACTTC

V gene: TRBV12-3/TRBV12-4
clone size: .
D gene: .
J gene: TRBJ2-7
CDR3 protein: CASSFWQGRYEQYF
CDR3 DNA: TGTGCCAGCAGTTTCTGGCAGGGCCGCTACGAGCAGTACTTC

V gene: TRBV18
clone size: many
D gene: TRBD1
J gene: TRBJ1-1
CDR3 protein: CASSSTPGQGSHWAFF
CDR3 DNA: TGTGCCAGCTCATCTACGCCGGGACAGGGGTCTCATTGGGCTTTCTTT

V gene: TRBV5-4
clone size: few
D gene: .
J gene: TRBJ2-1
CDR3 protein: CASSSGGSHSINEQFF
CDR3 DNA: TGTGCCAGCAGCTCGGGTGGGAGTCACTCTATCAATGAGCAGTTCTTC

V gene: TRBV12-3/TRBV12-4
clone size: few
D gene: .
J gene: TRBJ2-5
CDR3 protein: CASKAGTREETQYF
CDR3 DNA: TGTGCCAGCAAGGCGGGAACGCGGGAAGAGACCCAGTACTTC

V gene: TRBV5-8
clone size: few
D gene: .
J gene: TRBJ2-6
CDR3 protein: CASSFSRDGSGANVLTF
CDR3 DNA: TGTGCCAGCAGCTTTTCCAGGGACGGCTCTGGGGCCAACGTCCTGACTTTC

V gene: TRBV28
clone size: many
D gene: TRBD1
J gene: TRBJ1-2
CDR3 protein: CASSFLEDRLRGYTF
CDR3 DNA: TGTGCCAGCAGTTTTCTTGAGGACAGGCTTAGGGGCTACACCTTC

V gene: TRBV7-9
clone size: .
D gene: .
J gene: TRBJ2-7
CDR3 protein: CASSSGGATYEQYF
CDR3 DNA: TGTGCCAGCAGCTCAGGTGGGGCTACCTACGAGCAGTACTTC